These 30 T cell receptor beta chains were sequenced from one sample in a study of OX40 agonist ivuxolimab in advanced cancers. TCRdb's table, derived via immunoSEQ multiplex PCR, lists solely in-frame clones and lacks some. The sample has more than 25,000 clones, roughly 68% seen once. The sample consisted of CD4+ or CD8+ T cells sorted from blood, taken in a trial of the OX40 agonist ivuxolimab. The receptor source for this set is an adult with an advanced solid tumor such as melanoma, head and neck, liver or kidney cancer.

The rearrangement uses TRBV19 and TRBJ1-5, with TRBD1 matching 10 bases. Germline V gene lookup returns CDR1 LNHDA and CDR2 SQIVND (reference sequence). J was trimmed by 0 bases and V by 2 bases; bases with no gene match: 7. CDR3 length: 18 amino acids. CDR3 residues: CASSIIGDRGLSNQPQHF. CDR3 DNA: TGTGCCAGTAGTATAATTGGCGACAGGGGGCTTAGCAATCAGCCCCAGCATTTT.

The chain uses TRBV11-2 and TRBJ1-2; D perhaps matches TRBD1 (6 bases). This CDR3 is 13 amino acids long. Per the germline V gene, CDR1 is SGHAT and CDR2 is FQNNGV. V lost 6 bases and J lost 5, with 13 bases in between. The CDR3 bases are TGTGCCAGCAGTCCTGGGACATATTATGGCTACACCTTC. Protein: CASSPGTYYGYTF.

This clone was found a few times. The chain links TRBV9 to TRBJ2-3; D is unclear. Trimming cost V 1 base and J 0 bases, with 9 bases left between them. Germline lookup yields CDR1 SGDLS and CDR2 YYNGEE. This CDR3 has 15 amino acids. Here the CDR3 reads CASSVTVASTDTQYF. The CDR3 bases are TGTGCCAGCAGCGTAACAGTCGCTAGCACAGATACGCAGTATTTT.

The rearrangement uses TRBV2 and TRBJ2-3, with 9 bases matching TRBD2. V lost 8 bases to trimming and J lost 3 bases; unmatched junction nucleotides: 9. Germline CDR1 and CDR2: SNHLY and FYNNEI. The CDR3 spans 15 residues. The CDR3 DNA follows: TGTGCCAGCGGGGATATGCGGGGGGGAACAGATACGCAGTATTTT. Amino acids: CASGDMRGGTDTQYF.

This clone occurred once. Here the CDR3 reads CASSEITFTEAFF. The CDR3 nucleotides read TGTGCCAGCAGTGAAATAACGTTCACTGAAGCTTTCTTT. The rearrangement uses TRBV6-1 and TRBJ1-1; no clear D gene. CDR1 is MNHNS, CDR2 SASEGT, per germline. The length of the CDR3 is 13 residues. V lost 2 bases and J lost 4, with 8 bases in between.

The V gene is TRBV22-1, the J gene TRBJ2-7. TRBV22-1 is tagged as a pseudogene. The length of the CDR3 is 18 residues. CDR3: CPGSAPRWVPRVTYEQYV. CDR3 coding DNA: TGTCCTGGGAGCGCACCGAGGTGGGTCCCTAGGGTCACCTACGAGCAGTACGTC.

The chain recombines TRBV28 with TRBJ2-5, with D tentatively TRBD2 (6 bases). The CDR3 totals 13 residues. V shed 7 bases and J shed 2 bases, with 11 bases lying between them. Germline V CDR1 and CDR2: MDHEN, SYDVKM. The CDR3 region is CASKRGKQETQYF. The CDR3 DNA is TGTGCCAGCAAGCGCGGGAAACAAGAGACCCAGTACTTC.

The rearrangement links TRBV27 to TRBJ2-3, with TRBD2 matching over 12 bases. V gave up 5 bases and J gave up 4 bases; unmatched junction bases: 7. There are 16 residues in the CDR3. Germline assignment: CDR1 MNHEY and CDR2 SMNVEV (reference sequence). The CDR3 reads CASSPILAGGADTQYF. The CDR3 nucleotides are TGTGCCAGCAGTCCAATACTAGCGGGGGGCGCAGATACGCAGTATTTT.

This clone occurred a few times. The chain links TRBV5-6 to TRBJ1-6; 10 bases map to TRBD1. CDR3 size: 15 residues. With 4 bases clipped from V and 10 bases from J, the junction kept 8 bases outside the gene matches. Per germline, CDR1 SGHDT and CDR2 YYEEEE. CDR3 sequence: CASSQRQGAGSPLHF. In DNA, the CDR3 is TGTGCCAGCAGCCAACGACAGGGGGCAGGGTCACCCCTCCACTTT.

The genes are TRBV27 and TRBJ2-1; D call uncertain. This CDR3 comprises 14 residues. Trimming stripped 5 bases from V and 2 bases from J, with 10 bases between. The germline V gene has CDR1 MNHEY and CDR2 SMNVEV (reference sequence). The CDR3 sequence: CASSIGYPYNEQFF. For the CDR3, the DNA is TGTGCCAGCAGTATTGGGTACCCCTACAATGAGCAGTTCTTC.

The chain uses TRBV14 and TRBJ1-3; tentative D call: TRBD1 (5 bases). The CDR3 is 17 amino acids. Between the trimmed V and J ends, which lost 4 bases and 1 base, there was a span of 17 bases. Per germline, CDR1 SGHDN and CDR2 FVKESK. In DNA form, the CDR3 reads TGTGCCAGCAGCCTCGTTGGGGGGATAACATCTGGAAACACCATATATTTT. It specifies CASSLVGGITSGNTIYF. The variable domain in full, with the rest retrieved from reference TRBV14 and TRBJ1-3, is EAGVTQFPSHSVIEKGQTVTLRCDPISGHDNLYWYRRVMGKEIKFLLHFVKESKQDESGMPNNRFLAERTGGTYSTLKVQPAELEDSGVYFCASSLVGGITSGNTIYFGEGSWLTVV.

The CDR3 sequence is CASSLTGTGDTQYF. The CDR3 DNA is TGCGCCAGCAGCTTGACCGGGACAGGGGATACGCAGTATTTT. V usage is TRBV5-1 and J usage is TRBJ2-3, with 9 nucleotides matching TRBD1. Germline V gives CDR1 SGHRS, CDR2 YFSETQ. CDR3 length equals 14 residues. V was clipped by 1 base and J by 6 bases; unmatched bases: 3.

The rearrangement uses TRBV5-8 and TRBJ2-1, with TRBD1 matching 7 bases. The CDR3 consists of 16 residues. Germline V gene data show CDR1 as SGHTS and CDR2 as YDEGEE. Trimming at V came to 0 bases and at J to 1 base, leaving 4 bases not matched to a gene. The CDR3 sequence is CASSLDRGLSYNEQFF. The CDR3 nucleotides read TGTGCCAGCAGCTTGGATAGGGGGCTTTCCTACAATGAGCAGTTCTTC. Full variable domain (rest looked up from reference TRBV5-8 and TRBJ2-1): EAGVTQSPTHLIKTRGQQATLRCSPISGHTSVYWYQQALGLGLQFLLWYDEGEERNRGNFPPRFSGRQFPNYSSELNVNALELEDSALYLCASSLDRGLSYNEQFFGPGTRLTVL.

This rearrangement joins TRBV5-1 to TRBJ2-3; 13 bases line up with TRBD2. CDR1 and CDR2 (germline): SGHRS, YFSETQ. The CDR3 has 17 residues. J was trimmed by 5 bases and V by 2 bases; bases with no gene match: 8. The CDR3 DNA follows: TGCGCCAGCAGCTTCCCTAGACTAGCGGGGGGCCAAGATACGCAGTATTTT. The encoded protein is CASSFPRLAGGQDTQYF.

V is TRBV5-6 and J is TRBJ2-2, with 7 bases aligning to TRBD1. Germline V gene sequence: CDR1 SGHDT, CDR2 YYEEEE. The CDR3 loop spans 13 amino acids. V lost 5 bases, J lost 6 bases, and 4 bases stayed unmatched. The CDR3 sequence: CASRLTGAGELFF. For the CDR3, the DNA is TGTGCCAGCAGACTCACAGGGGCCGGGGAGCTGTTTTTT.

The chain has TRBV27 and TRBJ2-7; 10 bases align to TRBD2. The CDR3 is 17 residues long. CDR1 is MNHEY, CDR2 SMNVEV, per germline (reference sequence). V was clipped by 6 bases and J by 1 base; unmatched bases: 12. Here the CDR3 reads CASRRAGGPSSSYEQYV. The CDR3 nucleotides are TGTGCCAGCAGGAGAGCGGGGGGGCCATCCAGTTCCTACGAGCAGTACGTC.

The rearrangement links TRBV27 to TRBJ1-5; D remains ambiguous. The CDR3 loop spans 17 amino acids. The V and J ends lost 4 bases and 4 bases respectively, with 20 bases between them. Germline values: CDR1 MNHEY, CDR2 SMNVEV (reference sequence). The CDR3 DNA reads as TGTGCCAGCAGTTCACGAAAATTAGTGGTAGGTAATCAGCCCCAGCATTTT. It codes for CASSSRKLVVGNQPQHF.

This clone is a singleton in its sample. V is TRBV7-6 and J is TRBJ2-3; D possibly corresponds to TRBD1 (7 bases). CDR1 and CDR2 (germline): SGHVS, FNYEAQ. Trimming stripped 5 bases from V and 2 bases from J, with 14 bases between. The CDR3 has 15 residues. The CDR3 region is CASSRQGLLTDTQYF. CDR3 nucleotide sequence: TGTGCCAGCAGCCGACAGGGACTCCTCACAGATACGCAGTATTTT.

The V and J genes are TRBV25-1 and TRBJ1-6; the match to TRBD1 covers 8 bases. V shed 8 bases and J 2 bases; nucleotides not matched to a gene: 2. The CDR3 loop spans 14 amino acids. Germline lookup yields CDR1 MGHDK and CDR2 SYGVNS. The CDR3 loop is CASGTGTYNSPLHF. CDR3 coding DNA: TGTGCCAGCGGGACAGGAACCTATAATTCACCCCTCCACTTT.

This clone has only a few counts. The gene calls are TRBV6-1 and TRBJ1-2; TRBD1 might be the D (6 bases). This CDR3 has 15 amino acids. V lost 4 bases and J 2 bases, leaving 14 bases between the germline ends. Per germline, CDR1 MNHNS and CDR2 SASEGT. The CDR3 nucleotides are TGTGCCAGCAGTGGGGAAACAGGGAAGAACTATGGCTACACCTTC. Amino acid sequence: CASSGETGKNYGYTF.

This clone was seen once. The chain carries TRBV9 and TRBJ2-3; no clear D gene. Germline V lookup: CDR1 SGDLS, CDR2 YYNGEE. The CDR3 sequence is 16 residues long. Trimming stripped 4 bases from V and 0 bases from J, with 15 bases between. The DNA for the CDR3 is TGTGCCAGCAGCTCAGTGGTCTCAACTAGCACAGATACGCAGTATTTT. Translating gives CASSSVVSTSTDTQYF.

This chain connects TRBV5-1 to TRBJ1-1, with a tentative D call TRBD1 (5 bases). The length of the CDR3 is 13 residues. V lost 4 bases, J lost 1 base, and 8 bases lay in between. Germline lookup yields CDR1 SGHRS and CDR2 YFSETQ. Here the CDR3 reads CASSPGQNTEAFF. CDR3 bases: TGCGCCAGCAGCCCTGGACAGAACACTGAAGCTTTCTTT.

In the case of this clone: In the same sample, other DNA sequences code for this CDR3. V gene TRBV10-3 combines with J gene TRBJ2-7; D may match TRBD1 or TRBD2 (5 bases each). Per germline, CDR1 ENHRY and CDR2 SYGVKD. The V gene lost 5 bases and the J gene lost 6 bases, with 14 bases spanning the gap. The CDR3 length is 13 residues. The CDR3 DNA sequence: TGTGCCATCAGTTCCGGGACGGCGCGCGAGCAGTACGTC. This encodes CAISSGTAREQYV.

This clone appeared a few times. V and J are TRBV5-1 and TRBJ1-3; D unclear. This CDR3 has 13 residues. Trimming left V 0 bases short and J 4 bases short, with 5 bases between. Germline CDR1 is SGHRS and CDR2 is YFSETQ. CDR3 bases: TGCGCCAGCAGCTTGGACGGCGGAAACACCATATATTTT. Amino acid sequence: CASSLDGGNTIYF.

The chain is built from TRBV2 and TRBJ2-2; no definite D call. The CDR3 spans 14 residues. CDR1 and CDR2 (germline): SNHLY, FYNNEI. Trimming took 2 bases from V and 6 from J, leaving 10 bases between them. This CDR3 is CASSELRSAGELFF. In DNA, the CDR3 is TGTGCCAGCAGTGAACTACGTTCGGCCGGGGAGCTGTTTTTT.

The chain carries TRBV4-1 and TRBJ1-2, with D perhaps TRBD1 (5 bases). The length of the CDR3 is 19 residues. Germline-derived CDR1 and CDR2 are MGHRA and YSYEKL. Trimming shortened V by 0 bases and J by 2 bases, and 22 bases separated the two germline ends. The CDR3 DNA follows: TGCGCCAGCAGCCAAGACCGTAGCAGGGCTCTTTCGGGGAACTATGGCTACACCTTC. Its translation is CASSQDRSRALSGNYGYTF.

The chain links TRBV21-1 to TRBJ1-5. TRBV21-1 is a listed pseudogene. The CDR3 has 14 amino acids. CDR3 sequence (DNA): TGTGCCAGCAGCGGGGGCGGGGCTGTGCAGCCCCAGCATTTT. Translating gives CASSGGGAVQPQHF.

The genes are TRBV6-6 and TRBJ2-7, with TRBD2 identical over 11 bases. Germline V gives CDR1 MNHNY, CDR2 SVGAGI (reference sequence). Trimming removed 2 bases from V and 3 bases from J; junction bases left unmatched: 6. This CDR3 is built from 16 residues. In DNA form, the CDR3 reads TGTGCCAGCAGTTACCTAGCGGGGGGCGTAAGCTACGAGCAGTACTTC. This translates into CASSYLAGGVSYEQYF.

This chain uses TRBV6-1 with TRBJ1-1, with D tentatively TRBD1 (6 bases). Trimming cost V 6 bases and J 5 bases, with 10 bases left between them. CDR1 is MNHNS, CDR2 SASEGT, per germline. The CDR3 has 12 residues. CDR3 amino acids: CASRIQGTEAFF. CDR3 in DNA: TGTGCCAGCAGGATACAGGGAACTGAAGCTTTCTTT.

The table lists this clone with a count of one. The chain is built from TRBV29-1 and TRBJ2-3; unclear D gene. Germline V gene sequence: CDR1 SQVTM, CDR2 ANQGSEA. V lost 7 bases, J lost 4 bases, and 15 bases lay in between. The CDR3 length is 13 residues. The CDR3 is CSGRLGNADTQYF. The CDR3 bases are TGCAGCGGACGTTTGGGGAACGCAGATACGCAGTATTTT.